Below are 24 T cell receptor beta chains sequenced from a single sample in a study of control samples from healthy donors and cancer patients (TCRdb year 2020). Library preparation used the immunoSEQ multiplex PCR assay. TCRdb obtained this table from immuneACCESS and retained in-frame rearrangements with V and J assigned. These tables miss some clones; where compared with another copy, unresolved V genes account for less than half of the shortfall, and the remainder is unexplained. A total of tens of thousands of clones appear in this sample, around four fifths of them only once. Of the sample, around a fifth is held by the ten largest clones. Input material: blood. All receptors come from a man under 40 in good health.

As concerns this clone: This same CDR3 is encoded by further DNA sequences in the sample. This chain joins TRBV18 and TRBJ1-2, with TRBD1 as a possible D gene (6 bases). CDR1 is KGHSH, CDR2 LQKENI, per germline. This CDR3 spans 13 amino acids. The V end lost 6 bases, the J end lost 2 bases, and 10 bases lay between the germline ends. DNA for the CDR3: TGTGCCAGCTCCCCCGACAGGAACTATGGCTACACCTTC. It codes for CASSPDRNYGYTF.

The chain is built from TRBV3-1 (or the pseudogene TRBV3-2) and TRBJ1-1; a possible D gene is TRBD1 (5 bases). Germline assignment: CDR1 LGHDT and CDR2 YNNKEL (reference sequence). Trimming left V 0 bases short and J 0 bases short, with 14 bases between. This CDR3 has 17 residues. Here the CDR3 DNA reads TGTGCCAGCAGCCAAGACAGGGAGAGGTCCCTGAACACTGAAGCTTTCTTT. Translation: CASSQDRERSLNTEAFF.

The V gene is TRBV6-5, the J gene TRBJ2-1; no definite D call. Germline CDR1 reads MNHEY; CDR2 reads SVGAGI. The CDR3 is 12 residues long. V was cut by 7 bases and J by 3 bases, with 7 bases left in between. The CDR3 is CASKANYNEQFF. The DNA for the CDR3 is TGTGCCAGCAAGGCTAACTACAATGAGCAGTTCTTC.

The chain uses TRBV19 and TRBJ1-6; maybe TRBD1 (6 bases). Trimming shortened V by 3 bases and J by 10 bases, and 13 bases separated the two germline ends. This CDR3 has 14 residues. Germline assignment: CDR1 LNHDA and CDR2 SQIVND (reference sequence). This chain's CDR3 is CASSIVKGGSPLHF. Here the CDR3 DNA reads TGTGCCAGTAGTATTGTAAAGGGGGGATCACCCCTCCACTTT.

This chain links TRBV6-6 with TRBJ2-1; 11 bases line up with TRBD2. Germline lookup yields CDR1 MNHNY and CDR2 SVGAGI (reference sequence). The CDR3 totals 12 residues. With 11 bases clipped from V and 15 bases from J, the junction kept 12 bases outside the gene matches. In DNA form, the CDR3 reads TGTGCCGGAGCGGGCGGACTAGCGGGTCTGTTCTTC. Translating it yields CAGAGGLAGLFF.

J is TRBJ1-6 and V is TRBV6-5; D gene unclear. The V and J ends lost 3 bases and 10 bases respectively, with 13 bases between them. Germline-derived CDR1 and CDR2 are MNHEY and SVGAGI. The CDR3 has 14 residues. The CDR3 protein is CASSYSEGNSPLHF. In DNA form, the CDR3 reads TGTGCCAGCAGTTATAGTGAGGGTAACTCACCCCTCCACTTT.

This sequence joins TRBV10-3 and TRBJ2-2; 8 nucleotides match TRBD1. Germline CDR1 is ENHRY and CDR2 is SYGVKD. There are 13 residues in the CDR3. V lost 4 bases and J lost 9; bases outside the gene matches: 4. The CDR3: CAISATGGRELFF. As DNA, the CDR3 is TGTGCCATCAGTGCCACAGGGGGGCGGGAGCTGTTTTTT.

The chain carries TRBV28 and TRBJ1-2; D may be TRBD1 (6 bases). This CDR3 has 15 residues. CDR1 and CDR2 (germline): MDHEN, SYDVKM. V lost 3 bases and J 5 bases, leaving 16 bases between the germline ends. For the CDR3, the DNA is TGTGCCAGCAGTTTCGGCAGGGGATTAATTTATGGCTACACCTTC. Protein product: CASSFGRGLIYGYTF.

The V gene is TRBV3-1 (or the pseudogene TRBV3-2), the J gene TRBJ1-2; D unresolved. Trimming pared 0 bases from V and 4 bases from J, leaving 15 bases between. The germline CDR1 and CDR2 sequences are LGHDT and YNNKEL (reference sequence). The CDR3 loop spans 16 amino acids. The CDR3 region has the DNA TGTGCCAGCAGCCAAGAGGGTCTGAGGAGTGGCTATGGCTACACCTTC. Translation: CASSQEGLRSGYGYTF.

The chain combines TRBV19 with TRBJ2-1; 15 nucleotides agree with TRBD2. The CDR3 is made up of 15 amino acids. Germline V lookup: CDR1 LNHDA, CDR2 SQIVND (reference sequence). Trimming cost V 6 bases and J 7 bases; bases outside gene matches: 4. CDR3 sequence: CASSTGTSGGNEQFF. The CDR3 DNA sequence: TGTGCCAGTAGCACCGGGACTAGCGGGGGGAATGAGCAGTTCTTC.

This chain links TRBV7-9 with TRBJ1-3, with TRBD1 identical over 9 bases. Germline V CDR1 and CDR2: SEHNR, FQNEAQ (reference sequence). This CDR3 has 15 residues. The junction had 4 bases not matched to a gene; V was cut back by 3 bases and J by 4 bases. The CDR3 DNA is TGTGCCAGCAGCTTGGGGACAGGGCTGGGAAACACCATATATTTT. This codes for CASSLGTGLGNTIYF.

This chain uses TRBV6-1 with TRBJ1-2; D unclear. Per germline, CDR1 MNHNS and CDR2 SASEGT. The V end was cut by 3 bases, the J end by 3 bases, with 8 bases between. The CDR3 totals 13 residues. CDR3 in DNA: TGTGCCAGCAGTGAGAACCGGTACTATGGCTACACCTTC. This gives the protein CASSENRYYGYTF.

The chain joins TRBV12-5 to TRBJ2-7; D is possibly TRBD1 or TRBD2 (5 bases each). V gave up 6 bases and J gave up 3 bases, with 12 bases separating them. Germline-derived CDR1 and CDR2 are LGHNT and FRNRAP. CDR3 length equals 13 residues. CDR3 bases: TGTGCTAGTGGGGGGCGGGCACTCTACGAGCAGTACTTC. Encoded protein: CASGGRALYEQYF.

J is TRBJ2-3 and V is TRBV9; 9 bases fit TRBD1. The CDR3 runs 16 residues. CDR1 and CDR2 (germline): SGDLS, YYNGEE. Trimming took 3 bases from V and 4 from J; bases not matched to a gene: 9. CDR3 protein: CASSANRDRVSDTQYF. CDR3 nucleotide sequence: TGTGCCAGCAGCGCGAACCGGGACAGGGTCTCAGATACGCAGTATTTT.

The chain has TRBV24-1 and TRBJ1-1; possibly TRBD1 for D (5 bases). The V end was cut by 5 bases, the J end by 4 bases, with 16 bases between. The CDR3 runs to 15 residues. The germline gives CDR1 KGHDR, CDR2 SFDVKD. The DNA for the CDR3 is TGTGCCACCAGTGCGGCAGGGTCGGAGGGCACTGAAGCTTTCTTT. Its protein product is CATSAAGSEGTEAFF.

This chain's CDR3 is CASSEAETQYF. For the CDR3, the DNA is TGTGCCAGCAGTGAAGCCGAGACCCAGTACTTC. The chain employs TRBV6-1 and TRBJ2-5; the D is unclear. CDR3 length: 11 residues. V lost 0 bases and J 5 bases, leaving 1 base between the germline ends. Per germline, CDR1 MNHNS and CDR2 SASEGT.

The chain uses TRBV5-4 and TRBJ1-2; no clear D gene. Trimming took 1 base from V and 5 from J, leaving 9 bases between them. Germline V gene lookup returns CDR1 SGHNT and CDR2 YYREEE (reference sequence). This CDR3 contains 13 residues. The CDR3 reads CASSLPGTYGYTF. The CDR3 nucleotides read TGTGCCAGCAGCTTGCCAGGAACATATGGCTACACCTTC.

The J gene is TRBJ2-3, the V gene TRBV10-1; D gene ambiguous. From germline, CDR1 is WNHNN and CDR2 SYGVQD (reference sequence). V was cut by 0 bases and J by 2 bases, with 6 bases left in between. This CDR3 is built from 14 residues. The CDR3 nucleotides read TGCGCCAGCAGTGAGTCAGGCATCACAGATACGCAGTATTTT. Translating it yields CASSESGITDTQYF.

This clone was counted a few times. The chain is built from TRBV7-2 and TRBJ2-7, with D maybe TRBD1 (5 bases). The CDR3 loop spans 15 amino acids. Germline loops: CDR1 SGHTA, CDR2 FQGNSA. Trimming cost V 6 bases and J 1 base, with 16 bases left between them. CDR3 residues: CASSHTHRTSYEQYF. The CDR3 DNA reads TGTGCCAGCAGTCATACTCACAGGACATCCTACGAGCAGTACTTC.

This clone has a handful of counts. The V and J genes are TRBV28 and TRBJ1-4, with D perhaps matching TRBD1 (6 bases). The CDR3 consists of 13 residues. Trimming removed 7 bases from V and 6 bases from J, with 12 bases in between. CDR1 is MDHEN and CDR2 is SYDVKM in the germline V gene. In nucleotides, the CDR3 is TGTGCCAGCATCCAAGCAGGGGATGAAAAACTGTTTTTT. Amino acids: CASIQAGDEKLFF. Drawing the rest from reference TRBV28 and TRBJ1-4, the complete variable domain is DVKVTQSSRYLVKRTGEKVFLECVQDMDHENMFWYRQDPGLGLRLIYFSYDVKMKEKGDIPEGYSVSREKKERFSLILESASTNQTSMYLCASIQAGDEKLFFGSGTQLSVL.

The CDR3 coding sequence is TGTGCCAGCACCGGGGGGCGACGAGGGGGTTGGTCTGAAGCTTTCTTT. Residues: CASTGGRRGGWSEAFF. The gene calls are TRBV5-8 and TRBJ1-1, with D tentatively TRBD1 (6 bases). Looked up from germline, CDR1 is SGHTS and CDR2 is YDEGEE. The CDR3 consists of 16 residues. V was cut by 6 bases and J by 6 bases, with 24 bases left in between.

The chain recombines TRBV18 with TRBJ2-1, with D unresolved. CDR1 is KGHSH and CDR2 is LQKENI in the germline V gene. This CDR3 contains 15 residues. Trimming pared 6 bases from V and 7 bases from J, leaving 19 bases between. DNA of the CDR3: TGTGCCAGCTCGATGGACGGCACGTTGGGAAATGAGCAGTTCTTC. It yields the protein CASSMDGTLGNEQFF.

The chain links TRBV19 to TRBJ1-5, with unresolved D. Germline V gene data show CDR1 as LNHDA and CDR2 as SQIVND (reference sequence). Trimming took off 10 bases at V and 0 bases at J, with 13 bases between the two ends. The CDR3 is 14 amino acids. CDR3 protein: CATSWADSNQPQHF. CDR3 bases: TGTGCCACCTCTTGGGCAGATAGCAATCAGCCCCAGCATTTT.

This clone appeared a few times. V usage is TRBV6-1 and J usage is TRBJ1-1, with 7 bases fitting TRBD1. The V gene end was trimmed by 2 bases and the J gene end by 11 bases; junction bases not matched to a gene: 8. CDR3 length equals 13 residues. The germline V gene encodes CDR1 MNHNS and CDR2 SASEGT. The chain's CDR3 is CASSELEGASAFF. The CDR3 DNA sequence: TGTGCCAGCAGTGAACTGGAGGGGGCGAGCGCTTTCTTT.